These 13 T cell receptor beta chains came from one sample sequenced in a study of shared clonotypes between healthy human individuals. Data came from immunoSEQ multiplex PCR; TCRdb stores just in-frame clones and leaves some out. Of about 710,000 clones listed, 72% are singletons. Sequences were obtained from memory CD4+ T cells sorted from blood. Subset denoted: CD45RA-negative fraction. These receptors were taken from a woman under 40 in good health.

V gene TRBV5-4 combines with J gene TRBJ2-7; 9 bases align to TRBD1. The CDR3 runs to 15 residues. Germline V gene sequence: CDR1 SGHNT, CDR2 YYREEE (reference sequence). V was pared by 5 bases and J by 1 base, with 7 bases of the junction left unmatched. The CDR3 coding sequence is TGTGCCAGCAGGTACGGGACAGGGAATTCCTACGAGCAGTACTTC. Its translation is CASRYGTGNSYEQYF.

The chain employs TRBV28 and TRBJ2-5; 10 bases agree with TRBD2. V dropped 5 bases and J dropped 6; count of bases not matched to a gene: 9. CDR1 is MDHEN and CDR2 is SYDVKM in the germline V gene. The CDR3 sequence is 15 residues long. This chain's CDR3 is CASSRTSGGLKTQYF. CDR3 bases: TGTGCCAGCAGTCGGACTAGCGGAGGTCTCAAGACCCAGTACTTC.

The V and J genes are TRBV18 and TRBJ2-5; tentative D call: TRBD2 (5 bases). Germline CDR1 KGHSH, CDR2 LQKENI. This CDR3 contains 14 residues. Trimming removed 3 bases at V and 4 bases at J, with 12 bases between. The CDR3 sequence is CASSPSGSGETQYF. The CDR3 nucleotides read TGTGCCAGCTCACCCTCGGGGAGTGGAGAGACCCAGTACTTC. Complete variable domain (other parts from reference TRBV18 and TRBJ2-5): NAGVMQNPRHLVRRRGQEARLRCSPMKGHSHVYWYRQLPEEGLKFMVYLQKENIIDESGMPKERFSAEFPKEGPSILRIQQVVRGDSAAYFCASSPSGSGETQYFGPGTRLLVL.

The chain links TRBV6-6 to TRBJ1-1, with D uncertain. Germline values: CDR1 MNHNY, CDR2 SVGAGI (reference sequence). Trimming removed 9 bases at V and 0 bases at J, with 11 bases between. CDR3 length: 13 amino acids. The DNA of the CDR3 is TGTGCCAGTTTCCCTGCCCTGAACACTGAAGCTTTCTTT. It yields the protein CASFPALNTEAFF.

The chain couples TRBV7-9 to TRBJ2-1, with 11 bases matching TRBD2. The CDR3 is 15 residues long. The germline gives CDR1 SEHNR, CDR2 FQNEAQ (reference sequence). Trimming removed 6 bases from V and 6 bases from J; junction bases left unmatched: 7. CDR3 region: CASSQTSGRTNEQFF. CDR3 DNA: TGTGCCAGCAGTCAAACTAGCGGGAGAACCAATGAGCAGTTCTTC.

V and J are TRBV2 and TRBJ2-1; maybe TRBD2 (6 bases). The CDR3 contains 15 residues. Trimming shortened V by 4 bases and J by 10 bases, and 20 bases separated the two germline ends. Germline-derived CDR1 and CDR2 are SNHLY and FYNNEI. The CDR3 DNA reads as TGTGCCAGCAGTGGTTCAGTGGGGGGAGGTTGGGAGCAGTTCTTC. Its protein is CASSGSVGGGWEQFF. Based on the CDR3 plus reference TRBV2 and TRBJ2-1, the full variable domain is EPEVTQTPSHQVTQMGQEVILRCVPISNHLYFYWYRQILGQKVEFLVSFYNNEISEKSEIFDDQFSVERPDGSNFTLKIRSTKLEDSAMYFCASSGSVGGGWEQFFGPGTRLTVL.

On this clone itself: A read error may explain this, as a much larger clone is one base away. The chain has TRBV7-9 and TRBJ2-7, with 7 bases fitting TRBD1. Germline V gene sequence: CDR1 SEHNR, CDR2 FQNEAQ (reference sequence). There are 13 residues in the CDR3. V lost 4 bases, J lost 0 bases, and 0 bases stayed unmatched. This chain's CDR3 is CASSSGGSYEQYF. In DNA, the CDR3 is TGTGCCAGCAGCTCAGGGGGCTCCTACGAGCAGTACTTC.

This clone was counted a few times. This sequence joins TRBV9 and TRBJ1-4, with a tentative D call TRBD1 (5 bases). Trimming pared 4 bases from V and 3 bases from J, leaving 19 bases between. Germline CDR1 is SGDLS and CDR2 is YYNGEE. The CDR3 consists of 17 residues. The CDR3 nucleotides read TGTGCCAGCAGCCCCCGCGGAGGGGATCGGGCTAATGAAAAACTGTTTTTT. Its protein is CASSPRGGDRANEKLFF.

This clone was observed many times. Other DNA sequences in the same sample also yield this CDR3. The chain is built from TRBV6-1 and TRBJ1-5; D is perhaps TRBD1 (5 bases). The CDR3 runs 14 residues. V lost 4 bases, J lost 2 bases, and 9 bases lay in between. Germline assignment: CDR1 MNHNS and CDR2 SASEGT. DNA of the CDR3: TGTGCCAGCAGTGGGGGCAGGGGCAATCAGCCCCAGCATTTT. This gives the protein CASSGGRGNQPQHF.

The count of this clone is one. V gene TRBV28 combines with J gene TRBJ2-1, with 10 positions matching TRBD1. This CDR3 comprises 15 residues. Germline CDR1 MDHEN, CDR2 SYDVKM. Trimming removed 7 bases from V and 3 bases from J; junction bases left unmatched: 6. The CDR3: CASTPRTGGYNEQFF. The CDR3 region has the DNA TGTGCCAGCACCCCCCGGACAGGGGGCTACAATGAGCAGTTCTTC. Variable domain in full (rest from reference TRBV28 and TRBJ2-1): DVKVTQSSRYLVKRTGEKVFLECVQDMDHENMFWYRQDPGLGLRLIYFSYDVKMKEKGDIPEGYSVSREKKERFSLILESASTNQTSMYLCASTPRTGGYNEQFFGPGTRLTVL.

V usage is TRBV7-2 and J usage is TRBJ2-3; D is possibly TRBD1 (6 bases). The ends were cut back, 3 bases at V and 4 bases at J, with 17 bases in the middle. The CDR3 has 16 amino acids. Germline values: CDR1 SGHTA, CDR2 FQGNSA. The CDR3 region is CASSLPSGARADTQYF. Here the CDR3 DNA reads TGTGCCAGCAGCTTGCCCTCAGGGGCCAGGGCAGATACGCAGTATTTT.

As regards this clone: The sample carries other DNA sequences with the same CDR3. The rearrangement joins TRBV28 to TRBJ2-5; 12 bases match TRBD2. This CDR3 is built from 15 residues. The junction had 5 bases not matched to a gene; V was cut back by 5 bases and J by 4 bases. Looked up from germline, CDR1 is MDHEN and CDR2 is SYDVKM. The CDR3 region has the DNA TGTGCCAGCAGTCCACGACTAGCGGGAGCAGAGACCCAGTACTTC. This sequence encodes CASSPRLAGAETQYF.

This clone was counted a few times. The rearrangement joins TRBV6-4 to TRBJ1-1; a possible D gene is TRBD1 (5 bases). V was clipped by 7 bases and J by 1 base, with 16 bases between them. Germline V gene lookup returns CDR1 MRHNA and CDR2 SNTAGT. The CDR3 length is 15 residues. CDR3 region: CASTPGPEPNTEAFF. For the CDR3, the DNA is TGTGCCAGCACGCCGGGACCGGAGCCGAACACTGAAGCTTTCTTT.